Reported below is one T cell receptor (beta chain). Its antigen is still unknown. Mismatch with germline at one junction end may stem from a read error. TCR CDR3 regions were amplified from genomic DNA by multiplex PCR using the deep immunoSEQ assay. Genomic DNA extracted from each cell subset was distributed evenly over all wells of several immunoSEQ 96-well plates, and each plate served as one replicate. Each replicate PCR for sorted subsets received about 200 ng genomic DNA, equal to about 30,000 T cell genomes. The purified libraries were quantified using a Qubit 3.0 fluorometer, sized with a Bioanalyzer 2100, and then quantified again using the KAPA Library Quantification kit. Every immunoSEQ 96-well plate was sequenced on a dedicated single-read 150-cycle Illumina NextSeq 550 flow cell. As for the original processing: Because only junctional sequences without quality scores were contained in the immunoSEQ output, filtering matching that applied to full-length reads could not be performed. To assign V/J genes and CDR3, sequences were annotated using PyIR, a Python wrapper for IgBLAST v1.9, with IMGT germline references. Any read was removed if the V/J assignment was weak (E-value above 1e-6), the CDR3 was missing, or the read contained stop codons, out-of-frame junctions, or ambiguous translated residues. V3J clonotypes were defined as sequences sharing an identical inferred V gene, J gene, and CDR3 amino acid sequence. To compute the percentage overlap between repertoires, the number of shared unique clonotypes was divided by the size of the smaller repertoire. Repertoire richness was assessed with RTK rarefaction, the Chao1 estimator, and Recon v2.1 estimates of unobserved clonotypes. Generation probabilities for all TCRbeta clonotypes obtained by the gDNA method from a handful of donors were computed using OLGA. TCRdb provides this immuneACCESS table in a form limited to in-frame rearrangements. Some clones are lacking; in checked studies, under half of them reflect an unresolved V gene, and why the rest are absent is not known. Clonal size and the V and J genes are those of that table, whereas D and trimming came from the DNA. The sample includes approximately 640,000 clones, with roughly 70% observed a single time. 1.5% to 2% of the sample is held by the ten biggest clonotypes.

The donors were healthy, HIV-negative adults who had no recently reported acute infections or vaccinations. Only Caucasian adults living in Nashville, Tennessee, USA were represented among the donors. Magnetic negative selection was used to enrich CD4+ T cells, after which naive cells were positively selected on CD45RA and the negative fraction became the memory subset. After blood collection by leukapheresis, PBMCs were isolated using Ficoll-Histopaque density gradient centrifugation and then cryopreserved in the vapor phase of liquid nitrogen. Analytical flow cytometry was used to check the purity and quantity of each magnetically sorted T cell population. Genomic DNA was isolated from each sorted fraction and quantified by UV absorbance on a Nanodrop 2000c. The data belong to a study of shared clonotypes between healthy human individuals (TCRdb year 2020). Study-wide context: The cohort included three men and two women between 18 and 49 years of age. For each donor, three plates each were used for CD4 naive and CD4 memory, two plates were used for CD8 naive, and one plate was used for CD8 memory. To estimate repertoire size and how much clonotype sharing occurs between individuals, the study deeply sequenced the blood TCR repertoires of five healthy adults. Each donor's leukapheresis produced roughly between roughly 0.85 and 9 billion PBMCs. Libraries were prepared and TCR repertoires were sequenced by different laboratories using diverse techniques, in order to increase sequencing depth and limit assay-specific biases.

Results the study describes overall, beyond this receptor: Sampling was restricted to blood, and TCR repertoires in tissues likely differ from the TCR repertoires found in blood. Estimated clonotype richness was generally larger for naive than for memory subsets. Rarefaction of sorted-subset datasets indicated incomplete sequencing despite the large sequencing depth. Pairwise subsampling indicated that sequencing depth was expected to affect the degree of clonotype sharing among donors. The genetic and exposure-history diversity represented was limited by the small number of donors. Compared with non-shared clonotypes, the clonotypes found in all four sorted-subset donors had higher generation probabilities. About 5% of naive CD4, more than 3% of naive CD8, approximately 2.2% of memory CD4, and 0.35% to 0.4% of memory CD8 clonotypes were shared across several donors.

The CDR1 and CDR2 encoded by the germline V gene are SGHDT and YYEEEE. From the cysteine up to the phenylalanine, the CDR3 has a length of 15 residues. Kept here is only the CDR3 DNA, which spans 45 bases and is read in frame from base 1. The chain uses TRBV5-6 and TRBJ2-7; TRBD2 is a possible D gene, resting on 5 matching bases. The receptor's source is a woman aged 25 to 39 in good health. Sample: memory CD4+ T cells sorted from blood. The cell subset or site label on this specimen signifies: CD45RA-negative fraction. The bases read TGTGCCAGCAGATTGGCTAGCCTAGGATCCTACGAGCAGTACTTC. Its translation is CASRLASLGSYEQYF.